This record covers a single TCR beta chain. The data stem from a study of blood T cell repertoires in COVID-19. Study overall: The origin of the acute and convalescent COVID-19 samples was the United States, Italy and Spain.

Assay used: immunoSEQ multiplex PCR; TCRdb lists only in-frame clones, some missing. The sample has 280,000 or so clones; 80% to 90% are singletons. This CDR3 has 13 residues. Germline lookup yields CDR1 SGHVS and CDR2 FNYEAQ. With 5 bases removed from V and 0 bases from J, the gap between germline ends came to 7 bases. The sequencing input was PBMCs or T cells enriched from blood (not recorded which). This sequence originates from a young man who had recovered from COVID-19. The chain combines TRBV7-6 with TRBJ1-1, with a weak D call TRBD1 (6 bases). CDR3 sequence (DNA): TGTGCCAGCAGCACAGGGATGAACACTGAAGCTTTCTTT. It specifies CASSTGMNTEAFF.